This T cell receptor beta chain was captured by sequencing in a study of blood T cell repertoires in COVID-19. Study details: The United States, Italy and Spain provided the acute and convalescent COVID-19 samples. T cells, B-cell-depleted T cells, or PBMCs provided the cDNA or gDNA that served as material.

CDR3 size: 15 residues. Trimming took 5 bases from V and 3 from J, leaving 17 bases between them. Germline V gives CDR1 SEHNR, CDR2 FQNEAQ (reference sequence). Some clones are missing from TCRdb's copy, which holds only in-frame ones; the method was immunoSEQ multiplex PCR. The table includes fewer than 500,000 clones, 80% to 90% detected once. This clone has just a few counts. Donors were grouped by their self-reported clinical history. The clonotype was recovered from a man aged 25-45 years who had recovered from COVID-19. V and J are TRBV7-9 and TRBJ2-7; maybe TRBD2 (7 bases). Sequencing was carried out using PBMCs or T cells enriched from blood (not recorded which). DNA for the CDR3: TGTGCCAGCAGCCACACAGGGAGGGAGGTCTACGAGCAGTACTTC. As protein: CASSHTGREVYEQYF. Full variable domain (missing parts from reference TRBV7-9 and TRBJ2-7): DTGVSQNPRHKITKRGQNVTFRCDPISEHNRLYWYRQTLGQGPEFLTYFQNEAQLEKSRLLSDRFSAERPKGSFSTLEIQRTEQGDSAMYLCASSHTGREVYEQYFGPGTRLTVT.